The present TCR beta chain was sequenced within a study of blood T cell repertoires in COVID-19. At the level of the study: PBMCs, B-cell-depleted T cells, or T cells were the source of the cDNA or gDNA that made up the material.

In the original processing: Researchers report that nucleated cell counts were estimated from reference gene primer amplification. Sequencing used immunoSEQ multiplex PCR; TCRdb keeps in-frame clones, though not all of them. For V, J and clone size, that table is used; D and trimming come from the DNA. Among 130,000 to 150,000 clones, around 87% were seen once, and the ten largest hold approximately 6.1%. The V gene end was trimmed by 6 bases and the J gene end by 8 bases; junction bases not matched to a gene: 13. Per germline, CDR1 MDHEN and CDR2 SYDVKM. The CDR3 has 18 amino acids. The V and J genes are TRBV28 and TRBJ2-1, with TRBD2 matching over 16 bases. The sample comprised peripheral blood. The origin of this receptor is a man of 80 years or more with acute or convalescent COVID-19. The CDR3 region is CASSRTGTSGRAVYEQFF. The CDR3 DNA follows: TGTGCCAGCAGCAGAACCGGGACTAGCGGGAGGGCCGTCTATGAGCAGTTCTTC.